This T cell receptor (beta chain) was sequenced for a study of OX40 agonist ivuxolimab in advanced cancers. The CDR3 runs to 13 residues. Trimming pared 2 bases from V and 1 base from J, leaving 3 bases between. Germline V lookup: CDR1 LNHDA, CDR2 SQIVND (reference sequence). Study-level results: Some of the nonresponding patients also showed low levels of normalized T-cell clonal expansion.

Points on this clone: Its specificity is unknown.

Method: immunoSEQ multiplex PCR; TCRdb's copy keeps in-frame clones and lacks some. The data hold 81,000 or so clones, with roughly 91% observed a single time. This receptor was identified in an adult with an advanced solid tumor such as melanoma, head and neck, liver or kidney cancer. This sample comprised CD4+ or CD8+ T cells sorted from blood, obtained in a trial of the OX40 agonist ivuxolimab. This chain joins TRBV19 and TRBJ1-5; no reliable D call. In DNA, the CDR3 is TGTGCCAGTAGTATATCCAGCAATCAGCCCCAGCATTTT. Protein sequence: CASSISSNQPQHF.